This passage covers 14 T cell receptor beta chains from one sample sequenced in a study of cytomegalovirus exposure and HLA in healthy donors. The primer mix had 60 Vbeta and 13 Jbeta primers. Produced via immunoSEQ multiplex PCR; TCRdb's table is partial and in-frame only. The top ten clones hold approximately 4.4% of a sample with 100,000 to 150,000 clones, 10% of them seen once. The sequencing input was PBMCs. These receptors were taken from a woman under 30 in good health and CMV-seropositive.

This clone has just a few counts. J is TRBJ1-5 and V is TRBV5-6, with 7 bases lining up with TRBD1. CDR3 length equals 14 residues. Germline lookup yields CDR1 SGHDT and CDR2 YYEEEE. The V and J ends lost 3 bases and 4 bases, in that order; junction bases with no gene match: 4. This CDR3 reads CASSSDRANQPQHF. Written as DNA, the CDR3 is TGTGCCAGCAGCTCAGACAGGGCTAATCAGCCCCAGCATTTT.

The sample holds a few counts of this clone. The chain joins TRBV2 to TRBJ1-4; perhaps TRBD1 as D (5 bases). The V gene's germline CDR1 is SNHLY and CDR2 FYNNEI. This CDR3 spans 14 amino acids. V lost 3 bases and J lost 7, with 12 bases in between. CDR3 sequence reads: CASSDGQGGEKLFF. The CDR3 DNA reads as TGTGCCAGCAGTGACGGTCAGGGTGGTGAAAAACTGTTTTTT.

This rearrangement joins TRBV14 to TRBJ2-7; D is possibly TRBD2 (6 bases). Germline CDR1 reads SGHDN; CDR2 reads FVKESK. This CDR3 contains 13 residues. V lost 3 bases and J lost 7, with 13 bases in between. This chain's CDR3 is CASSQVRSGEQYF. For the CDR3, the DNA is TGTGCCAGCAGCCAGGTACGGAGCGGGGAGCAGTACTTC.

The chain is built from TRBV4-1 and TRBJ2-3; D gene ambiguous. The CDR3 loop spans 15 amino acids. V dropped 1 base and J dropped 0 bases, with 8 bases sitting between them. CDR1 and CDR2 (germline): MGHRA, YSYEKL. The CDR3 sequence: CASSQVSVSTDTQYF. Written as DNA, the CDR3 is TGCGCCAGCAGCCAAGTGAGCGTAAGCACAGATACGCAGTATTTT.

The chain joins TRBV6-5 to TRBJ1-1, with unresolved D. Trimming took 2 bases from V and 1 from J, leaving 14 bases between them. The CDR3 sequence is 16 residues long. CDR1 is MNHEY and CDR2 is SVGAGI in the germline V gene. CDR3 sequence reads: CASSYGRLGKNTEAFF. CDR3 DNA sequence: TGTGCCAGCAGTTACGGGAGGTTGGGAAAGAACACTGAAGCTTTCTTT.

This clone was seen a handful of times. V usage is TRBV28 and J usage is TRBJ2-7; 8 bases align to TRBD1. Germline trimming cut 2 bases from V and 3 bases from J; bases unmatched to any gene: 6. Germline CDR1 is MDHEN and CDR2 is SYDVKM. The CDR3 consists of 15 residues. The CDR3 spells CASSLRQGAVYEQYF. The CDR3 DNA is TGTGCCAGCAGTTTAAGGCAGGGGGCTGTCTACGAGCAGTACTTC.

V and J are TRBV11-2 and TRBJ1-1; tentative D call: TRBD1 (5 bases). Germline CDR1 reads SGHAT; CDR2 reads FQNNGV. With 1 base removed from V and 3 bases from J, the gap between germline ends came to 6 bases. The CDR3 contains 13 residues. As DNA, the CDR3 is TGTGCCAGCAGCTTAGTAGGGGACACTGAAGCTTTCTTT. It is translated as CASSLVGDTEAFF.

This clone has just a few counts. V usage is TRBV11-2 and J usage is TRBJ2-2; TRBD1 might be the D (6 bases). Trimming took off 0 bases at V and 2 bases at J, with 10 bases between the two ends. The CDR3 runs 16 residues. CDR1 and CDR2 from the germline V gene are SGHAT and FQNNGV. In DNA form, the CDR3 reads TGTGCCAGCAGCTTAGAAGGACAGATTAACACCGGGGAGCTGTTTTTT. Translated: CASSLEGQINTGELFF.

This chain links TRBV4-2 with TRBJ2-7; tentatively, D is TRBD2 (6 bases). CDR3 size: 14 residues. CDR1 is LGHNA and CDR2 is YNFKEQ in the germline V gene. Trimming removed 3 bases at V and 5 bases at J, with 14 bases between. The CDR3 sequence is CASSQAGTQNEQYF. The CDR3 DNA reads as TGTGCCAGCAGCCAGGCGGGGACGCAAAACGAGCAGTACTTC.

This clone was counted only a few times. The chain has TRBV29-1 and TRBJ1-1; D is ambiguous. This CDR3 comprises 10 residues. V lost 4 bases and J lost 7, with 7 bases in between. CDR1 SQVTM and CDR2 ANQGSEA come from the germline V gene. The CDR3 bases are TGCAGCGTTGTTGGCGGTGAAGCTTTCTTT. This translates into CSVVGGEAFF.

The CDR3 nucleotides are TGTGCCAGCAGTTCCAAAGAGACCCAGTACTTC. Its protein is CASSSKETQYF. The V and J genes are TRBV2 and TRBJ2-5; D is unclear. This CDR3 region has 11 residues. V was pared by 5 bases and J by 3 bases, with 4 bases between. Germline lookup yields CDR1 SNHLY and CDR2 FYNNEI.

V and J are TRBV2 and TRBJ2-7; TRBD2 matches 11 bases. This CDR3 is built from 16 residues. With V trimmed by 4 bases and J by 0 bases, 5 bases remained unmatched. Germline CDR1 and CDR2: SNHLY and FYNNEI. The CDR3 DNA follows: TGTGCCAGCAGTGTAGGACTAGCGGGTGGCTCCTACGAGCAGTACTTC. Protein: CASSVGLAGGSYEQYF.

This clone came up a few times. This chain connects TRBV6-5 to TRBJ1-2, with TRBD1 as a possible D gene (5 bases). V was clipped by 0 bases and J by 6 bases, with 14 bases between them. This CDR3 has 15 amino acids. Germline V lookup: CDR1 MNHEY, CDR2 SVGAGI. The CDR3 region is CASSYSYAGRDGYTF. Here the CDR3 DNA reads TGTGCCAGCAGTTACTCGTACGCAGGGAGGGATGGCTACACCTTC.

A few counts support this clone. The CDR3 region has the DNA TGTGCCAGTGTTGAGACAGGGTTATTCAACGAGCAGTACTTC. Amino acid sequence: CASVETGLFNEQYF. This rearrangement joins TRBV25-1 to TRBJ2-7, with 7 bases that match TRBD1. The CDR3 is made up of 14 amino acids. Trimming removed 9 bases from V and 5 bases from J; junction bases left unmatched: 13. From germline, CDR1 is MGHDK and CDR2 SYGVNS.